The sequence of this T cell receptor (beta chain) was determined in a study of blood T cell repertoires in COVID-19 (dated by TCRdb to 2020 to 2021). Context from the whole study: Collaborator samples came from the United States, Italy and Spain and covered acute and convalescent phases of COVID-19. The prospective study material was composed of cDNA or gDNA derived from T cells, B-cell-depleted T cells, or PBMCs. Subjects who had been exposed to COVID-19, were actively infected with it, or had recovered from it provided the deeply sampled blood TCRbeta repertoires that made up the dataset. The repertoires were released in a freely available public database meant as a resource for research on the immune response to SARS-CoV-2. The samples were drawn from two sources: the first 160 participants of the ongoing ImmuneRACE study, and fewer than 1,500 subjects contributed by 6 global collaborators. The sample metadata nearly always contained a de-identified subject ID, COVID-19 status, age in years and sex. Where HLA class I and class II types were available, the types were taken from metadata supplied by the sample provider, not from assay-based typing.

What the research found in general, with its limitations: The amount of clinical and demographic metadata varied by source and participant and was provided uncurated.

As to this clone: The clone's antigen remains unknown. No base-level quality is on record; no much larger clone is a single base apart.

V sheds 4 bases and J sheds 0 bases, leaving 18 bases between their ends. Taken from cysteine to phenylalanine, the CDR3 has 18 residues. Only the CDR3 DNA is retained, 54 bases long and in frame from the first base. The germline V gene specifies SNHLY as CDR1 and FYNNEI as CDR2. TCRbeta CDR3 regions were amplified from genomic DNA using the immunoSEQ Assay, a bias-controlled multiplex PCR. The paper's data handling went like this. The number of nucleated cells in each sample was estimated by amplification of reference gene primers within the assay. Sequence reads were collapsed and filtered to measure the absolute abundance of every unique TCRbeta CDR3 rearrangement. For each sample, productive Simpson clonality was calculated as the square root of Simpson's diversity index over productive rearrangements. As stored in TCRdb, this immuneACCESS dataset retains in-frame rearrangements with V and J assigned. A fraction of the clones does not appear; measured against another copy, unresolved V genes explain less than half of the discrepancy, and the remainder lacks a known reason. That table furnishes V, J and clone size, whereas the DNA furnished D and trimming. Here the sample has about 240,000 clones; roughly 87% occur a single time. The top ten clones comprise more than 6% of the sample.

Samples from volunteer blood donors who had recovered from COVID-19 were contributed by a second Seattle source. The collaborating institutions used their own protocols to collect whole blood in K2EDTA tubes. Collaborator samples were shipped for TCRbeta analysis as frozen whole blood, isolated PBMCs, or DNA extracted from either sample type. This sequence uses TRBV2 and TRBJ1-4; the D gene lacks a confident call. This clonotype was sampled from a man aged 55-75 years who had recovered from COVID-19. Sequencing used peripheral blood. At the DNA level, the sequence is TGTGCCAGCAGTGTACTCGGAGGCCGGAAAACAACTAATGAAAAACTGTTTTTT. Its product reads: CASSVLGGRKTTNEKLFF.